The following is a TCR beta chain sequence with its context. This CDR3 has 14 amino acids. Germline lookup yields CDR1 MNHEY and CDR2 SVGAGI. The V and J ends lost 7 bases and 2 bases respectively, with 14 bases between them. In terms of age and location, participants ranged from roughly 18 to 90 years and lived in approximately 26 US areas. Participants' reported clinical history set cohort assignment. The data are from a study of blood T cell repertoires in COVID-19. Study at large: PBMCs, B-cell-depleted T cells, or T cells provided the cDNA or gDNA that made up the material.

The repertoire was sequenced with immunoSEQ multiplex PCR; TCRdb's copy has only in-frame clones and lacks some. In the table there are 130,000 or so clones, about four fifths of which are singletons. What was sequenced was PBMCs or T cells enriched from blood (not recorded which). This TCR was recovered from a woman between 50 and 59 years old with acute COVID-19. The V gene is TRBV6-5, the J gene TRBJ1-2; no clear D. The CDR3 here is CASIDWQLNYGYTF. CDR3 DNA sequence: TGTGCCAGCATCGACTGGCAGCTGAACTATGGCTACACCTTC.